One sample yielded the 23 T cell receptor beta chains listed below, sequenced in a study of cytomegalovirus exposure and HLA in healthy donors. Profiled with immunoSEQ multiplex PCR; TCRdb holds only in-frame clones, not every one. The data show 200,000 to 300,000 clones, less than 95% seen once. Sequencing was carried out using PBMCs. Every receptor here comes from a woman aged 30 to 39 in good health and CMV-seronegative.

The chain links TRBV29-1 to TRBJ2-5, with TRBD1 identical over 8 bases. The germline gives CDR1 SQVTM, CDR2 ANQGSEA. Trimming at V came to 4 bases and at J to 4 bases, leaving 8 bases not matched to a gene. The CDR3 covers 14 residues. DNA of the CDR3: TGCAGCGTTGTCGGACAGGGAATAGCAGAGACCCAGTACTTC. It codes for CSVVGQGIAETQYF.

V gene TRBV5-1 combines with J gene TRBJ1-3; D gene uncertain. Trimming shortened V by 2 bases and J by 0 bases, and 6 bases separated the two germline ends. The CDR3 is made up of 14 amino acids. Looked up from germline, CDR1 is SGHRS and CDR2 is YFSETQ. The CDR3 DNA is TGCGCCAGCAGCTTAGGCGCCTCTGGAAACACCATATATTTT. This codes for CASSLGASGNTIYF.

The chain employs TRBV7-2 and TRBJ2-2, with a possible D match to TRBD2 (6 bases). Trimming pared 3 bases from V and 3 bases from J, leaving 14 bases between. Germline loops: CDR1 SGHTA, CDR2 FQGNSA. The CDR3 covers 16 residues. CDR3 nucleotide sequence: TGTGCCAGCAGCTTCGCACGGGAGTGGGACACCGGGGAGCTGTTTTTT. This encodes CASSFAREWDTGELFF.

About this clone itself: The same CDR3 also results from other DNA sequences found in this sample. The V call is TRBV28, the J call TRBJ2-3; 11 bases map to TRBD2. The CDR3 extends over 16 amino acids. The germline V gene has CDR1 MDHEN and CDR2 SYDVKM. The junction had 8 bases not matched to a gene; V was cut back by 6 bases and J by 3 bases. The CDR3 DNA reads as TGTGCCAGCAGCCCGTCGGGACTAGCGGATACAGATACGCAGTATTTT. As protein: CASSPSGLADTDTQYF.

The CDR3 reads CASSAGQEYGYTF. CDR3 nucleotides: TGTGCCAGCAGCGCCGGACAGGAGTATGGCTACACCTTC. V gene TRBV7-9 combines with J gene TRBJ1-2, with 7 bases matching TRBD1. This CDR3 comprises 13 residues. Germline V gives CDR1 SEHNR, CDR2 FQNEAQ (reference sequence). Unmatched junction bases numbered 5, after V lost 5 bases and J lost 5 bases.

This clone was seen only a few times. The chain uses TRBV18 and TRBJ1-5; D uncertain. This CDR3 has 17 residues. The germline gives CDR1 KGHSH, CDR2 LQKENI. With 3 bases removed from V and 2 bases from J, the gap between germline ends came to 17 bases. CDR3 in amino acids: CASSPSQGIVGNQPQHF. CDR3 coding DNA: TGTGCCAGCTCACCGTCCCAAGGTATAGTCGGCAATCAGCCCCAGCATTTT.

This sequence joins TRBV11-2 and TRBJ2-3; D is perhaps TRBD1 or TRBD2 (6 bases each). The V end was cut by 1 base, the J end by 3 bases, with 20 bases between. This CDR3 spans 18 amino acids. Germline lookup yields CDR1 SGHAT and CDR2 FQNNGV. The CDR3 coding sequence is TGTGCCAGCAGCTTAGTGGGGGGCGATCCAAGGTGGACAGATACGCAGTATTTT. This gives the protein CASSLVGGDPRWTDTQYF.

This clone was seen at least ten times. V and J are TRBV4-2 and TRBJ1-2; D is undetermined. Deletions cut 0 bases from V and 8 bases from J, with 13 bases between. CDR1 and CDR2 from the germline V gene are LGHNA and YNFKEQ. The CDR3 runs to 14 residues. The CDR3 bases are TGTGCCAGCAGCCAAGAAGGTCTTAACCGGGGCTACACCTTC. It codes for CASSQEGLNRGYTF.

This chain connects TRBV6-4 to TRBJ2-3; 10 positions match TRBD2. Germline CDR1 is MRHNA and CDR2 is SNTAGT. This CDR3 has 15 residues. The junction had 2 bases not matched to a gene; V was cut back by 2 bases and J by 3 bases. CDR3 in DNA: TGTGCCAGCAGTGACCAAGCGGGAGGGACAGATACGCAGTATTTT. Translation gives CASSDQAGGTDTQYF.

V and J are TRBV7-6 and TRBJ1-4; TRBD1 matches 7 bases. The length of the CDR3 is 15 residues. With 5 bases clipped from V and 6 bases from J, the junction kept 9 bases outside the gene matches. Germline CDR1 SGHVS, CDR2 FNYEAQ. This CDR3 reads CASSKTGLPDEKLFF. DNA of the CDR3: TGTGCCAGCAGCAAGACAGGGTTACCGGATGAAAAACTGTTTTTT.

This clone was observed once. J is TRBJ2-7 and V is TRBV7-9; 10 bases are a match to TRBD2. J lost 2 bases, V lost 1 base, and 5 bases had no gene match. The CDR3 totals 16 residues. Germline lookup yields CDR1 SEHNR and CDR2 FQNEAQ (reference sequence). CDR3 in DNA: TGTGCCAGCAGCTTAGGTACTAGCGGGACTACCTACGAGCAGTACTTC. Residues: CASSLGTSGTTYEQYF.

The chain joins TRBV27 to TRBJ2-3, with unresolved D. In germline, CDR1 is MNHEY, CDR2 SMNVEV (reference sequence). The CDR3 sequence is 14 residues long. Between the trimmed V and J ends, which lost 3 bases and 1 base, there was a span of 8 bases. CDR3 DNA: TGTGCCAGCAGTTTCTTTGGCGGCACAGATACGCAGTATTTT. Protein sequence: CASSFFGGTDTQYF.

This clone has only one observation. The V call is TRBV13, the J call TRBJ2-7, with D possibly TRBD1 on 6 matching bases. Germline V gene data show CDR1 as PRHDT and CDR2 as FYEKMQ (reference sequence). V gave up 0 bases and J gave up 4 bases, with 13 bases separating them. CDR3 length: 15 amino acids. The CDR3 loop is CASSLGGTLYYEQYF. CDR3 nucleotide sequence: TGTGCCAGCAGCTTAGGGGGGACACTATATTACGAGCAGTACTTC.

The V call is TRBV29-1, the J call TRBJ2-1, with D unresolved. V dropped 3 bases and J dropped 0 bases, with 9 bases sitting between them. CDR1 SQVTM and CDR2 ANQGSEA come from the germline V gene. The CDR3 consists of 14 residues. Here the CDR3 DNA reads TGCAGCGTTGACAGACTGAGCTCCTACAATGAGCAGTTCTTC. This gives the protein CSVDRLSSYNEQFF.

This clone was detected only once. The chain recombines TRBV13 with TRBJ2-1; 12 positions match TRBD2. CDR1 PRHDT and CDR2 FYEKMQ come from the germline V gene (reference sequence). This CDR3 has 17 amino acids. V lost 5 bases to trimming and J lost 4 bases; unmatched junction nucleotides: 9. The DNA of the CDR3 is TGTGCCAGCAGCCTCGGACTAGCGGGAACTGTTTACAATGAGCAGTTCTTC. Translating gives CASSLGLAGTVYNEQFF.

The V and J genes are TRBV19 and TRBJ2-7, with 12 positions matching TRBD1. Trimming took 3 bases from V and 3 from J; bases not matched to a gene: 3. Per the germline V gene, CDR1 is LNHDA and CDR2 is SQIVND (reference sequence). CDR3 length: 15 amino acids. The CDR3 DNA reads TGTGCCAGTAGTATGGGACAGGGGGCAGTCTACGAGCAGTACTTC. It yields the protein CASSMGQGAVYEQYF. Full variable domain (outside the CDR3, taken from reference TRBV19 and TRBJ2-7): DGGITQSPKYLFRKEGQNVTLSCEQNLNHDAMYWYRQDPGQGLRLIYYSQIVNDFQKGDIAEGYSVSREKKESFPLTVTSAQKNPTAFYLCASSMGQGAVYEQYFGPGTRLTVT.

CDR3 nucleotide sequence: TGTGCCAGCTCACCACCCCGAGGGAGCTCCTACAATGAGCAGTTCTTC. It encodes CASSPPRGSSYNEQFF. This chain links TRBV18 with TRBJ2-1, with D perhaps matching TRBD2 (5 bases). V was cut by 0 bases and J by 0 bases, with 9 bases left in between. The CDR3 covers 16 residues. Germline CDR1 KGHSH, CDR2 LQKENI.

The chain carries TRBV2 and TRBJ2-5; D may be TRBD1 (6 bases). The CDR3 runs 15 residues. V dropped 7 bases and J dropped 0 bases, with 15 bases sitting between them. Germline V CDR1 and CDR2: SNHLY, FYNNEI. This CDR3 is CASKGVAEYQETQYF. CDR3 bases: TGTGCCAGCAAGGGGGTAGCCGAGTACCAAGAGACCCAGTACTTC.

This chain links TRBV27 with TRBJ2-7; 8 bases agree with TRBD2. Looked up from germline, CDR1 is MNHEY and CDR2 is SMNVEV (reference sequence). V was pared by 8 bases and J by 2 bases, with 8 bases of the junction left unmatched. The CDR3 loop spans 14 amino acids. CDR3 in DNA: TGTGCCAGCTACCCCGGGGGGGCTCCCTACGAGCAGTACTTC. It yields the protein CASYPGGAPYEQYF.

This clone appeared a single time. The J gene is TRBJ1-3, the V gene TRBV11-3; unclear D gene. V was cut by 3 bases and J by 3 bases, with 9 bases left in between. The V gene's germline CDR1 is SGHNT and CDR2 YENEEA. The CDR3 contains 14 residues. CDR3 residues: CASSFQPSGNTIYF. The CDR3 DNA is TGTGCCAGCAGCTTCCAGCCTAGTGGAAACACCATATATTTT.

The V gene is TRBV27, the J gene TRBJ1-4; D remains unclear. Trimming left V 4 bases short and J 4 bases short, with 4 bases between. The length of the CDR3 is 12 residues. The germline V gene encodes CDR1 MNHEY and CDR2 SMNVEV (reference sequence). CDR3 sequence: CASSYGNEKLFF. DNA of the CDR3: TGTGCCAGCAGTTACGGTAATGAAAAACTGTTTTTT.

This chain joins TRBV7-3 and TRBJ2-2; D perhaps matches TRBD2 (6 bases). The ends were cut back, 1 base at V and 3 bases at J, with 9 bases in the middle. Germline values: CDR1 SGHTA, CDR2 FQGTGA. The length of the CDR3 is 15 residues. The CDR3 region is CASSLMGGDTGELFF. CDR3 nucleotide sequence: TGTGCCAGCAGCTTAATGGGGGGTGACACCGGGGAGCTGTTTTTT. Looking up the rest from reference TRBV7-3 and TRBJ2-2 gives the full variable domain: GAGVSQTPSNKVTEKGKYVELRCDPISGHTALYWYRQSLGQGPEFLIYFQGTGAADDSGLPNDRFFAVRPEGSVSTLKIQRTERGDSAVYLCASSLMGGDTGELFFGEGSRLTVL.

The chain is built from TRBV7-3 and TRBJ2-6; TRBD1 matches at 8 bases. CDR3 size: 14 residues. Per germline, CDR1 SGHTA and CDR2 FQGTGA. V shed 7 bases and J 2 bases; nucleotides not matched to a gene: 1. The CDR3 is CASTRGPGANVLTF. The CDR3 nucleotides are TGTGCCAGCACCAGGGGGCCTGGGGCCAACGTCCTGACTTTC.